What follows are 11 T cell receptor beta chains derived from one specimen sequenced in a study of blood T cell repertoires in COVID-19. The data were produced by immunoSEQ multiplex PCR, yet TCRdb's version contains in-frame clones alone and is incomplete. There are approximately 290,000 clones in the sample; around nine tenths occur only once, and 1% to 1.3% lies in the top ten. The sequenced sample consisted of PBMCs or T cells enriched from blood (not recorded which). The receptors were sampled from a young woman who had recovered from COVID-19.

The chain joins TRBV3-1 (or the pseudogene TRBV3-2) to TRBJ2-7, with 7 positions matching TRBD2. The CDR3 totals 16 residues. Germline V CDR1 and CDR2: LGHDT, YNNKEL (reference sequence). The J segment lost 1 base and the V segment lost 4 bases, leaving 10 bases of the junction unmatched. The DNA of the CDR3 is TGTGCCAGCAGCCCCGACCGGGGGGTTGGATCCTACGAGCAGTACTTC. Amino acids: CASSPDRGVGSYEQYF.

This clone was detected only once. V is TRBV5-1 and J is TRBJ2-1; no definite D call. The CDR3 contains 15 residues. Deletions cut 1 base from V and 3 bases from J, with 11 bases between. In germline, CDR1 is SGHRS, CDR2 YFSETQ. CDR3 sequence (DNA): TGCGCCAGCAGCTTGATGGCGGATCTCTACAATGAGCAGTTCTTC. Protein: CASSLMADLYNEQFF.

The chain is built from TRBV27 and TRBJ2-1; no clear D. Trimming left V 6 bases short and J 8 bases short, with 17 bases between. CDR1 is MNHEY, CDR2 SMNVEV, per germline (reference sequence). The CDR3 is made up of 14 amino acids. In nucleotides, the CDR3 is TGTGCCAGCAGGCGCGGCGGAGCCAATGATGAGCAGTTCTTC. This codes for CASRRGGANDEQFF.

J is TRBJ2-5 and V is TRBV9, with 9 bases that match TRBD1. Germline CDR1 and CDR2: SGDLS and YYNGEE. CDR3 size: 14 residues. V shed 0 bases, J shed 4 bases, and the junction held 1 base outside the gene matches. The CDR3 region is CASSVEDRGETQYF. The CDR3 nucleotides are TGTGCCAGCAGCGTAGAGGACAGGGGAGAGACCCAGTACTTC.

Comments on this clone: The sample contains more than one DNA sequence encoding this CDR3. The chain is built from TRBV9 and TRBJ2-7, with 7 nucleotides matching TRBD2. V lost 0 bases, J lost 2 bases, and 5 bases stayed unmatched. The CDR3 is 15 amino acids. Germline V gives CDR1 SGDLS, CDR2 YYNGEE. The CDR3: CASSVGTGGAYEQYF. The CDR3 region has the DNA TGTGCCAGCAGCGTAGGAACGGGGGGTGCCTACGAGCAGTACTTC.

This clone was seen a single time. J is TRBJ2-3 and V is TRBV9, with 7 bases identical to TRBD2. With V trimmed by 0 bases and J by 0 bases, 4 bases remained unmatched. The CDR3 runs 16 residues. Germline V lookup: CDR1 SGDLS, CDR2 YYNGEE. Here the CDR3 reads CASSVGLAVSTDTQYF. The CDR3 nucleotides are TGTGCCAGCAGCGTAGGGCTAGCGGTTAGCACAGATACGCAGTATTTT.

The gene calls are TRBV28 and TRBJ2-1, with 9 bases identical to TRBD1. The CDR3 covers 14 residues. Trimming at V came to 8 bases and at J to 13 bases, leaving 15 bases not matched to a gene. Germline V gene data show CDR1 as MDHEN and CDR2 as SYDVKM. The CDR3 DNA reads TGTGCCAGCTTAACGACAGGGGGATACCCCGTTCAGTTCTTC. Translated: CASLTTGGYPVQFF. Based on the CDR3 plus reference TRBV28 and TRBJ2-1, the full variable domain is DVKVTQSSRYLVKRTGEKVFLECVQDMDHENMFWYRQDPGLGLRLIYFSYDVKMKEKGDIPEGYSVSREKKERFSLILESASTNQTSMYLCASLTTGGYPVQFFGPGTRLTVL.

CDR3 region: CASSQDASAGEQFF. In DNA, the CDR3 is TGTGCCAGCAGCCAAGATGCGTCAGCGGGAGAGCAGTTCTTC. The J gene is TRBJ2-1, the V gene TRBV14, with 7 bases identical to TRBD2. Germline CDR1 reads SGHDN; CDR2 reads FVKESK. J lost 10 bases, V lost 0 bases, and 6 bases had no gene match. The CDR3 has 14 residues.

This clone was detected only once. This chain connects TRBV24-1 to TRBJ2-7; TRBD1 might be the D (5 bases). Looked up from germline, CDR1 is KGHDR and CDR2 is SFDVKD. CDR3 length: 12 amino acids. V lost 4 bases to trimming and J lost 11 bases, with 14 bases between them. The CDR3 DNA is TGTGCCACCAGTGACACGGACACCTTCAAGTACTTC. Amino acids: CATSDTDTFKYF.

This chain uses TRBV2 with TRBJ1-5; 8 bases agree with TRBD1. The trim removed 5 bases at V and 3 bases at J, leaving 3 bases unmatched. This CDR3 has 14 amino acids. Germline CDR1 reads SNHLY; CDR2 reads FYNNEI. The CDR3 loop reads CASSRDRNNQPQHF. The CDR3, as DNA: TGTGCCAGCAGTAGGGACAGGAACAATCAGCCCCAGCATTTT. Filled out from reference TRBV2 and TRBJ1-5, the complete variable domain reads EPEVTQTPSHQVTQMGQEVILRCVPISNHLYFYWYRQILGQKVEFLVSFYNNEISEKSEIFDDQFSVERPDGSNFTLKIRSTKLEDSAMYFCASSRDRNNQPQHFGDGTRLSIL.

CDR3 in amino acids: CATGQGVADTQYF. The CDR3 DNA follows: TGTGCCACCGGACAGGGGGTGGCGGATACGCAGTATTTT. This rearrangement joins TRBV28 to TRBJ2-3; 10 bases line up with TRBD1. J lost 6 bases, V lost 10 bases, and 7 bases had no gene match. Germline CDR1 and CDR2: MDHEN and SYDVKM. This CDR3 region has 13 residues. The whole variable domain, filled in from reference TRBV28 and TRBJ2-3, reads DVKVTQSSRYLVKRTGEKVFLECVQDMDHENMFWYRQDPGLGLRLIYFSYDVKMKEKGDIPEGYSVSREKKERFSLILESASTNQTSMYLCATGQGVADTQYFGPGTRLTVL.